This T cell receptor beta chain was observed in a study of CD8+ T cells in alopecia areata. CDR3 length: 12 amino acids. The germline CDR1 and CDR2 sequences are MGHDK and SYGVNS. The germline V and J ends were trimmed by 1 base and 9 bases, with 10 bases remaining between them. Reverse transcription of extracted RNA yielded cDNA, which provided the sequencing template. Clones were read by immunoSEQ multiplex PCR, and TCRdb kept only the in-frame ones, dropping some. The sample includes over 150,000 clones, 50% to 75% of them seen just once. This clone was counted a few times. The specimen comprised CD4+ T cells sorted from blood, sampled at week 0. J is TRBJ2-7 and V is TRBV25-1, with D perhaps TRBD2 (6 bases). This clonotype originated in a human donor with alopecia areata. CDR3 in amino acids: CASSEWRGTQYF. DNA of the CDR3: TGTGCCAGCAGTGAATGGCGGGGCACGCAGTACTTC.